Described below is a single T cell receptor beta chain sequence and its context. The record originates from a study of CD8 T cells in Susac syndrome. CDR1 DFQATT and CDR2 SNEGSKA come from the germline V gene (reference sequence). The CDR3 runs to 12 residues. The germline V and J ends were trimmed by 6 bases and 2 bases, with 10 bases remaining between them. RNA was extracted with the RNeasy kit, and a quantity of about 0.45 to 1 ug was reverse transcribed using random hexamers. TCRdb passed the immunoSEQ multiplex PCR reads through MiXCR, listing each CDR3 protein once. The sample yields about 200,000 distinct CDR3 sequences, roughly 94% seen once.

The chain couples TRBV20-1 to TRBJ2-5; either TRBD1 or TRBD2 may fit D (5 bases each). The sample consisted of CD4+ T cells from PBMCs. The origin of this receptor is a human donor with multiple sclerosis. In nucleotides, the CDR3 is TGCAGTGCCTCCGGGGCTCAAGAGACCCAGTACTTC. It codes for CSASGAQETQYF.